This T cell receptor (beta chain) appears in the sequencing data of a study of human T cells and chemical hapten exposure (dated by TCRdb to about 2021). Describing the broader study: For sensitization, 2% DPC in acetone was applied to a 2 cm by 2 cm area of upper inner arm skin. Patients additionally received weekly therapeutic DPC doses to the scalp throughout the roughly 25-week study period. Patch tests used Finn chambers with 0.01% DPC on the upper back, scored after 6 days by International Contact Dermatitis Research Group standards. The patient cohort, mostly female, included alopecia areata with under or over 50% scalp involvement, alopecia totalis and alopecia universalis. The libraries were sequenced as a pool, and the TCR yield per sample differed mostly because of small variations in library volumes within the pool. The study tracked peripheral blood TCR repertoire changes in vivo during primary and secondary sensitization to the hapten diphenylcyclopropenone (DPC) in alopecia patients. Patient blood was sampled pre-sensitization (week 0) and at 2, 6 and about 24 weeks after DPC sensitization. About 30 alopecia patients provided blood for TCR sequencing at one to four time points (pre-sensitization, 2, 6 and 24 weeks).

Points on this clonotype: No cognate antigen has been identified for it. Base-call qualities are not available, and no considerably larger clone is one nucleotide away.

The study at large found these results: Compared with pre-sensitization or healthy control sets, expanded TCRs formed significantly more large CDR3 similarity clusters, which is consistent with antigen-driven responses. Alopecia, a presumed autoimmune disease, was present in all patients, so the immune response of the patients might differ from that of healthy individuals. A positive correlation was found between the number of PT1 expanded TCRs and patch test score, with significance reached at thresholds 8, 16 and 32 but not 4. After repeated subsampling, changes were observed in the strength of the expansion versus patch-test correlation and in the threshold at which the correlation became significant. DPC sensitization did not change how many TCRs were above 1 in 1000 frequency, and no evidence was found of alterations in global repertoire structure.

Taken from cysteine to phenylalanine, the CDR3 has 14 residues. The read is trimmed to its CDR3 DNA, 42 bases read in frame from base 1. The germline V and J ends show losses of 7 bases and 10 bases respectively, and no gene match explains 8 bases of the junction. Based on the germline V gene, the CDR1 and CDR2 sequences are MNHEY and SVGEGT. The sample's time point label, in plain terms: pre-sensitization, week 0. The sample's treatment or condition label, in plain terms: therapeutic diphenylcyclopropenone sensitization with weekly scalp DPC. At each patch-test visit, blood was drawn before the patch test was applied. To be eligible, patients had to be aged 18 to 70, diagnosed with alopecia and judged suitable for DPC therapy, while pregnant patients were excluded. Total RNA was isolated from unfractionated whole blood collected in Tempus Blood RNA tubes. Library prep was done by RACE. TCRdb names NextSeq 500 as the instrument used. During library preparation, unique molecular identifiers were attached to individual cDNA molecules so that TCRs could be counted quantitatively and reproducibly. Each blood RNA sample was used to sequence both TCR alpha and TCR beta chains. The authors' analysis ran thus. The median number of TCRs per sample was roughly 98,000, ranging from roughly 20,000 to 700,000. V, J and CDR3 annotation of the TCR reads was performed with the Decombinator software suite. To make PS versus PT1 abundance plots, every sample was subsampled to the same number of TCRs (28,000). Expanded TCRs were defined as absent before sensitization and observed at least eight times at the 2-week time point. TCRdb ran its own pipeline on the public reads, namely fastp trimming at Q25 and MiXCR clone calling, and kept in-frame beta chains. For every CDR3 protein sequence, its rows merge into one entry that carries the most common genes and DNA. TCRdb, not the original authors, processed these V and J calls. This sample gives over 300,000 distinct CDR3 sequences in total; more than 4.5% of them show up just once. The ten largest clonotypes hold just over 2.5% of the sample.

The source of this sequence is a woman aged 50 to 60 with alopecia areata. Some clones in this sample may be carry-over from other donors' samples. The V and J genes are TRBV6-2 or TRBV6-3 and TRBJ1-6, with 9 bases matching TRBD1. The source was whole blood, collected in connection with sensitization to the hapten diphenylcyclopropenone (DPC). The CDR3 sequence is CASTLDRGTSPLHF. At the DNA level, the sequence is TGTGCCAGCACACTCGACAGGGGGACCTCACCCCTCCACTTT.